What follows are 2 T cell receptor beta chains derived from one specimen sequenced in a study of cytotoxic CD8 clonotypes in ibrutinib-treated CLL. Here immunoSEQ multiplex PCR was the method, and the copy in TCRdb shows in-frame clones only, minus some. The sample lists roughly 220,000 clones, roughly three quarters occurring once. This specimen was PBMCs, taken after 12 months of ibrutinib treatment. The receptors were sampled from a human donor with chronic lymphocytic leukemia.

The V call is TRBV5-4, the J call TRBJ1-2; D remains unclear. V was pared by 7 bases and J by 6 bases, with 16 bases between. In germline, CDR1 is SGHNT, CDR2 YYREEE (reference sequence). This CDR3 has 13 residues. The DNA for the CDR3 is TGTGCCAGCGGATTCACCATTGGGAATGGCTACACCTTC. Protein product: CASGFTIGNGYTF.

J is TRBJ2-7 and V is TRBV11-2, with 8 bases matching TRBD1. This CDR3 region has 18 residues. V lost 0 bases, J lost 2 bases, and 12 bases stayed unmatched. Germline V lookup: CDR1 SGHAT, CDR2 FQNNGV. The CDR3 nucleotides are TGTGCCAGCAGCTTAGATCTCCCCGGACAGGGTTACCCCTACGAGCAGTACTTC. It yields the protein CASSLDLPGQGYPYEQYF.